These 9 T cell receptor beta chains came from one sample sequenced in a study of T cell responses to AZD1222 COVID-19 vaccine. The method was immunoSEQ multiplex PCR; TCRdb's version includes in-frame clones alone and lacks a portion of them. The data contain about 140,000 clones, 85% to 95% of them singletons. Source: peripheral blood, taken after recovery from COVID-19. Source of these receptors: an adult who had recovered from COVID-19.

This clone was counted a single time. V is TRBV11-3 and J is TRBJ2-1, with 10 bases that match TRBD2. Germline assignment: CDR1 SGHNT and CDR2 YENEEA. The CDR3 is made up of 16 amino acids. Losses at the gene ends were 1 base for V and 6 bases for J; bases not matched to a gene: 6. CDR3 region: CASSLVVASGSNEQFF. CDR3 bases: TGTGCCAGCAGCTTAGTAGTTGCTAGCGGGAGCAATGAGCAGTTCTTC.

This sequence joins TRBV19 and TRBJ1-6; D unresolved. This CDR3 has 12 amino acids. Germline CDR1 and CDR2: LNHDA and SQIVND (reference sequence). Trimming removed 4 bases from V and 7 bases from J, with 5 bases in between. As DNA, the CDR3 is TGTGCCAGTAGTACCGGGAATTCACCCCTCCACTTT. This translates into CASSTGNSPLHF.

This chain links TRBV7-9 with TRBJ2-5; 7 bases align to TRBD1. V lost 1 base to trimming and J lost 5 bases; unmatched junction nucleotides: 4. The germline gives CDR1 SEHNR, CDR2 FQNEAQ (reference sequence). The CDR3 runs to 14 residues. The CDR3 nucleotides are TGTGCCAGCAGCTTAGGGGACAGTCCGGAGACCCAGTACTTC. Translated: CASSLGDSPETQYF. Using reference TRBV7-9 and TRBJ2-5 for the parts outside the CDR3, the full variable domain is DTGVSQNPRHKITKRGQNVTFRCDPISEHNRLYWYRQTLGQGPEFLTYFQNEAQLEKSRLLSDRFSAERPKGSFSTLEIQRTEQGDSAMYLCASSLGDSPETQYFGPGTRLLVL.

This chain uses TRBV28 with TRBJ2-7; D is ambiguous. Germline loops: CDR1 MDHEN, CDR2 SYDVKM. The CDR3 covers 15 residues. V was trimmed by 5 bases and J by 0 bases, leaving 14 bases between them. CDR3 DNA: TGTGCCAGCAGTCAACCCCCGGACGGCTCCTACGAGCAGTACTTC. Its protein product is CASSQPPDGSYEQYF.

The chain combines TRBV29-1 with TRBJ2-1, with TRBD1 identical over 10 bases. The CDR3 is 14 amino acids. Germline CDR1 and CDR2: SQVTM and ANQGSEA. V trimming: 5 bases; J trimming: 0 bases; junction bases outside the gene matches: 1. CDR3 loop: CSVRDRGSYNEQFF. CDR3 DNA: TGCAGCGTTCGGGACAGGGGCTCCTACAATGAGCAGTTCTTC.

The chain uses TRBV7-9 and TRBJ1-1; the D gene is possibly TRBD1 (5 bases). Looked up from germline, CDR1 is SEHNR and CDR2 is FQNEAQ (reference sequence). Deletions cut 5 bases from V and 3 bases from J, with 13 bases between. This CDR3 contains 14 residues. Here the CDR3 DNA reads TGTGCCAGCAGCCTGGGGCCTCTTTACACTGAAGCTTTCTTT. It specifies CASSLGPLYTEAFF.

The chain joins TRBV28 to TRBJ1-5; 8 positions agree with TRBD1. The CDR3 covers 14 residues. Germline values: CDR1 MDHEN, CDR2 SYDVKM. Trimming removed 4 bases from V and 7 bases from J; junction bases left unmatched: 6. The CDR3 sequence: CASSSPGGLQPQHF. In DNA form, the CDR3 reads TGTGCCAGCAGTTCCCCAGGGGGCCTCCAGCCCCAGCATTTT.

This chain links TRBV5-5 with TRBJ1-5; D uncertain. The CDR3 is made up of 14 amino acids. With 4 bases removed from V and 0 bases from J, the gap between germline ends came to 8 bases. Germline V gene data show CDR1 as SGHKS and CDR2 as YYEKEE (reference sequence). The CDR3 region has the DNA TGTGCCAGCAGCCGGAGTAATAGCAATCAGCCCCAGCATTTT. Its protein product is CASSRSNSNQPQHF.

In its sample, this clone was seen a few times. V is TRBV2 and J is TRBJ1-1; D may be TRBD1 (5 bases). The V end lost 7 bases, the J end lost 2 bases, and 11 bases lay between the germline ends. The CDR3 sequence is 13 residues long. The germline V gene has CDR1 SNHLY and CDR2 FYNNEI. For the CDR3, the DNA is TGTGCCAGCACCAACCAGGGAAACACTGAAGCTTTCTTT. It codes for CASTNQGNTEAFF.